The 16 T cell receptor beta chains reported below all come from one sample, sequenced in a study of metastatic and nonmetastatic thyroid tumors. All patients were untreated before thyroid surgery. TCRdb re-clonotyped the PCR reads through MiXCR. The table shows roughly 16,000 clones, with 15% to 19% occurring only once. Sequences were obtained from blood. Receptors were obtained from a female donor with papillary thyroid cancer or a benign thyroid nodule (not recorded which). Some clones in this sample may be carry-over from other donors' samples.

This clone was picked up many times. The J gene is TRBJ1-6, the V gene TRBV4-1; the D gene is possibly TRBD1 (5 bases). This CDR3 comprises 19 residues. Trimming took off 4 bases at V and 7 bases at J, with 26 bases between the two ends. Germline CDR1 reads MGHRA; CDR2 reads YSYEKL. The CDR3 here is CASSRQVGGVGTGNSPLHF. CDR3 bases: TGCGCCAGCAGCCGCCAAGTAGGAGGAGTCGGGACCGGCAATTCACCCCTCCACTTT.

This clone appeared a few times. This chain connects TRBV30 to TRBJ1-5; D possibly corresponds to TRBD1 (5 bases). V gave up 2 bases and J gave up 1 base, with 6 bases separating them. This CDR3 region has 13 residues. Germline loops: CDR1 GTSNPN, CDR2 SVGIG (reference sequence). The CDR3 coding sequence is TGTGCCTGGAGTCGGGACAGCAATCAGCCCCAGCATTTT. Translated, it gives CAWSRDSNQPQHF.

In its sample, this clone is medium-sized. The chain has TRBV6-1 and TRBJ1-6; maybe TRBD1 (5 bases). Germline V lookup: CDR1 MNHNS, CDR2 SASEGT. The V end lost 8 bases, the J end lost 16 bases, and 21 bases lay between the germline ends. The CDR3 covers 13 residues. In DNA form, the CDR3 reads TGTGCCAGCGAGGAGACAGCCTTGGGGAGGCTCCACTTT. Residues: CASEETALGRLHF.

In this sample, this clone turned up once. The chain uses TRBV20-1 and TRBJ2-6; perhaps TRBD2 as D (6 bases). CDR1 is DFQATT and CDR2 is SNEGSKA in the germline V gene (reference sequence). Trimming shortened V by 5 bases and J by 0 bases, and 8 bases separated the two germline ends. The CDR3 is 14 amino acids. CDR3 DNA: TGCAGTGCTTGGGACTCCTCTGGGGCCAACGTCCTGACTTTC. It translates to CSAWDSSGANVLTF.

This clone came up a few times. The V call is TRBV7-9, the J call TRBJ1-3; the match to TRBD1 covers 8 bases. V was clipped by 8 bases and J by 10 bases; unmatched bases: 10. Germline CDR1 is SEHNR and CDR2 is FQNEAQ (reference sequence). The CDR3 contains 13 residues. CDR3 sequence reads: CASATGTGLTIYF. The CDR3 DNA is TGTGCCAGCGCAACCGGGACAGGTTTAACCATATATTTT.

The V and J genes are TRBV7-2 and TRBJ2-2; D remains unclear. Germline V gene lookup returns CDR1 SGHTA and CDR2 FQGNSA. V was cut by 1 base and J by 6 bases, with 3 bases left in between. CDR3 size: 12 residues. The CDR3 coding sequence is TGTGCCAGCAGCTTAGTGTCCGGGGAGCTGTTTTTT. Translated, it gives CASSLVSGELFF.

The sample holds many counts of this clone. The chain couples TRBV7-6 to TRBJ2-5; D might be TRBD2 (6 bases). The CDR3 is 14 residues long. CDR1 SGHVS and CDR2 FNYEAQ come from the germline V gene. The V end lost 5 bases, the J end lost 7 bases, and 17 bases lay between the germline ends. This chain's CDR3 is CASSVRAGIGTQYF. The CDR3 DNA reads as TGTGCCAGCAGCGTAAGGGCGGGGATCGGGACCCAGTACTTC.

Note on this clone: Given a much more abundant clone one base away, this may be a read error. Other nucleotide sequences from this sample produce the same CDR3. The rearrangement joins TRBV12-3 or TRBV12-4 to TRBJ2-5; 10 bases fit TRBD2. This CDR3 is 16 amino acids long. CDR3 sequence reads: CASSLRPSGSGETQYF. The CDR3 nucleotides read TGTGCCAGCAGTTTAAGGCCTAGCGGGAGCGGAGAGACCCAGTACTTT.

The chain combines TRBV5-1 with TRBJ2-5; tentatively, D is TRBD2 (7 bases). The CDR3 spans 16 residues. The germline V gene encodes CDR1 SGHRS and CDR2 YFSETQ. V shed 4 bases and J shed 2 bases, with 18 bases lying between them. The CDR3, as DNA: TGCGCCAGCAGCGGTGACGGGGGGCCCTTTCAAGAGACCCAGTACTTC. This codes for CASSGDGGPFQETQYF.

This clone was seen many times. The chain uses TRBV11-2 and TRBJ1-4; 9 nucleotides align to TRBD1. CDR3 length equals 16 residues. After removal of 0 bases from V and 6 bases from J, the junction contained 5 bases not matched to a gene. Per the germline V gene, CDR1 is SGHAT and CDR2 is FQNNGV. The CDR3 DNA reads TGTGCCAGCAGCTTAGAGGGGACAGGGAGCCATGAAAAACTGTTTTTT. Translation gives CASSLEGTGSHEKLFF.

This clone was detected ten times or more. Other DNA sequences in this sample translate to the same CDR3. The chain links TRBV4-2 to TRBJ1-2; no reliable D call. The V gene lost 6 bases and the J gene lost 1 base, with 12 bases spanning the gap. CDR1 and CDR2 (germline): LGHNA, YNFKEQ. The length of the CDR3 is 14 residues. CDR3 DNA sequence: TGTGCCAGCAGGCCCCCGGGAGTTAACTATGGCTACACCTTC. It translates to CASRPPGVNYGYTF.

This clone was recorded at least ten times. The chain combines TRBV3-1 with TRBJ2-2, with 8 bases fitting TRBD2. Germline CDR1 LGHDT, CDR2 YNNKEL (reference sequence). Losses at the gene ends were 4 bases for V and 5 bases for J; bases not matched to a gene: 6. This CDR3 is built from 15 residues. DNA of the CDR3: TGTGCCAGCAGCCGCGGGACTAGGGGGACCGGGGAGCTGTTTTTT. Translated, it gives CASSRGTRGTGELFF.

This clone was seen repeatedly, ten times or more. The chain recombines TRBV5-1 with TRBJ1-1; 9 bases match TRBD1. Germline lookup yields CDR1 SGHRS and CDR2 YFSETQ. J was trimmed by 4 bases and V by 0 bases; bases with no gene match: 7. The CDR3 has 16 residues. In DNA form, the CDR3 reads TGCGCCAGCAGCTTGGCCGGACAGGGGTTGGGCACTGAAGCTTTCTTT. Protein sequence: CASSLAGQGLGTEAFF.

Ten or more counts support this clone. This chain links TRBV2 with TRBJ1-2; 7 positions match TRBD1. V gave up 7 bases and J gave up 1 base; unmatched junction bases: 6. Germline lookup yields CDR1 SNHLY and CDR2 FYNNEI. This CDR3 region has 14 residues. DNA for the CDR3: TGTGCCAGCACTCCGGGACAGATTAACTATGGCTACACCTTC. It translates to CASTPGQINYGYTF.

The chain links TRBV6-1 to TRBJ2-7; D gene unclear. The CDR3 consists of 12 residues. Germline CDR1 MNHNS, CDR2 SASEGT. V was pared by 6 bases and J by 2 bases, with 8 bases between. CDR3 amino acids: CASRKQPYEQYF. The CDR3 DNA follows: TGTGCCAGCAGGAAGCAACCCTACGAGCAGTACTTC.

This clone came up many times. The rearrangement links TRBV14 to TRBJ2-2, with TRBD2 matching 12 bases. V lost 4 bases to trimming and J lost 5 bases; unmatched junction nucleotides: 2. The CDR3 runs to 15 residues. Germline assignment: CDR1 SGHDN and CDR2 FVKESK. CDR3 nucleotides: TGTGCCAGCAGCCGACTAGCGGGAGTTACCGGGGAGCTGTTTTTT. The encoded protein is CASSRLAGVTGELFF.